The rows below give T cell receptor beta chains drawn from one sample of a study of blood T cell repertoires in COVID-19. The table came from immunoSEQ multiplex PCR; TCRdb's copy has only in-frame clones and leaves some out. The data contain fewer than 450,000 clones, 90% of them seen just once; the ten biggest clones take up about 0.6%. Sequenced material: PBMCs or T cells enriched from blood (not recorded which). The receptors shown here come from a man aged 18 to 29 who had recovered from COVID-19. The CDR3 runs from the conserved cysteine through the conserved F or W. Fields, in order: CDR3 length, V gene, J gene, clone size, D gene, CDR3 DNA, CDR3 protein. A D gene is named only where the DNA matches it firmly. Clone size appears in some rows only: once, few, many, or a class for an expanded clone.

len: 13; v_gene: TRBV19; j_gene: TRBJ2-2; abundance: -; d_gene: TRBD1; CDR3nt: TGTGCCAGTAGTAGAGACAGGGCCGGGGAGCTGTTTTTT; CDR3aa: CASSRDRAGELFF
len: 16; v_gene: TRBV27; j_gene: TRBJ1-2; abundance: once; d_gene: -; CDR3nt: TGTGCCAGCAGTTTGGGGGGGGGCAATTGGGGCTATGGCTACACCTTC; CDR3aa: CASSLGGGNWGYGYTF
len: 12; v_gene: TRBV5-8; j_gene: TRBJ1-5; abundance: few; d_gene: -; CDR3nt: TGTGCCAGCACTCAACGGGAGCAGCCCCAGCATTTT; CDR3aa: CASTQREQPQHF
len: 13; v_gene: TRBV6-5; j_gene: TRBJ2-3; abundance: few; d_gene: -; CDR3nt: TGTGCCAGCAGTTCCCTAGTACCGGATACGCAGTATTTT; CDR3aa: CASSSLVPDTQYF
len: 16; v_gene: TRBV23-1; j_gene: TRBJ1-6; abundance: once; d_gene: -; CDR3nt: TGCGCCAGCAGTCAATCGTGCGGACAGTTATTTTCACCCCTCCACTTT; CDR3aa: CASSQSCGQLFSPLHF
len: 15; v_gene: TRBV18; j_gene: TRBJ1-3; abundance: -; d_gene: -; CDR3nt: TGTGCCAGCTCACCCCCGGGGGGGTCCGGAAACACCATATATTTT; CDR3aa: CASSPPGGSGNTIYF
len: 15; v_gene: TRBV21-1; j_gene: TRBJ2-7; abundance: -; d_gene: -; CDR3nt: TGTGCCAGCACCCGGACTAGCGACGTCCTCTACGAGCAGTACTTC; CDR3aa: CASTRTSDVLYEQYF
len: 18; v_gene: TRBV30; j_gene: TRBJ1-5; abundance: -; d_gene: TRBD1; CDR3nt: TGTGCCTGGGGACGAGGCCTTATCCGGGACAGGGTACATCAGCCCCAGCATTTT; CDR3aa: CAWGRGLIRDRVHQPQHF
len: 12; v_gene: TRBV11-2; j_gene: TRBJ1-1; abundance: -; d_gene: -; CDR3nt: TGTGCCAGCAGCTTAGTATACTCAGAAGCTTTCTTT; CDR3aa: CASSLVYSEAFF
len: 15; v_gene: TRBV9; j_gene: TRBJ1-3; abundance: -; d_gene: TRBD1; CDR3nt: TGTGCCAGCAGCGTCCAGGGGGCCTCTGGAAACACCATATATTTT; CDR3aa: CASSVQGASGNTIYF
len: 20; v_gene: TRBV28; j_gene: TRBJ2-7; abundance: once; d_gene: TRBD1; CDR3nt: TGTGCCAGCAGCTCACGTACGGGACAGGGGAAGTTAAGTTATGGCTACGAGCAGTACTTC; CDR3aa: CASSSRTGQGKLSYGYEQYF
len: 15; v_gene: TRBV11-2; j_gene: TRBJ2-5; abundance: -; d_gene: -; CDR3nt: TGTGCCAGCAGCTTAGGGGACTTAGTGGAAGAGACCCAGTACTTC; CDR3aa: CASSLGDLVEETQYF
len: 16; v_gene: TRBV11-2; j_gene: TRBJ2-7; abundance: -; d_gene: -; CDR3nt: TGTGCCAGCAGCCAGCTGGGGCATCTACAGGCATACGAGCAGTACTTC; CDR3aa: CASSQLGHLQAYEQYF
len: 15; v_gene: TRBV2; j_gene: TRBJ1-1; abundance: -; d_gene: -; CDR3nt: TGTGCCAGCAGTTTTTCTCGGGGGGCGACCACTGAAGCTTTCTTT; CDR3aa: CASSFSRGATTEAFF
len: 16; v_gene: TRBV5-1; j_gene: TRBJ2-1; abundance: -; d_gene: TRBD2; CDR3nt: TGCGCCAGCAGCTTGGGAGGCGGGAGCTCCTACAATGAGCAGTTCTTC; CDR3aa: CASSLGGGSSYNEQFF
len: 13; v_gene: TRBV28; j_gene: TRBJ1-5; abundance: once; d_gene: -; CDR3nt: TGTGCCAGCAGGGCGGATTACAATCAGCCCCAGCATTTT; CDR3aa: CASRADYNQPQHF
len: 13; v_gene: TRBV12-3/TRBV12-4; j_gene: TRBJ1-6; abundance: once; d_gene: -; CDR3nt: TGTGCCAGCAGTTTTTCGGTTAATTCACCCCTCCACTTT; CDR3aa: CASSFSVNSPLHF
len: 15; v_gene: TRBV19; j_gene: TRBJ2-3; abundance: -; d_gene: TRBD2; CDR3nt: TGTGCCAGTACCCCTAGCGGGAGAGGCACAGATACGCAGTATTTT; CDR3aa: CASTPSGRGTDTQYF
len: 16; v_gene: TRBV5-4; j_gene: TRBJ1-3; abundance: -; d_gene: TRBD1; CDR3nt: TGTGCCAGCAGCTTGGCGGGACAGCCCTCTGGAAACACCATATATTTT; CDR3aa: CASSLAGQPSGNTIYF
len: 15; v_gene: TRBV5-1; j_gene: TRBJ2-3; abundance: -; d_gene: TRBD2; CDR3nt: TGCGCCAGCAGCCTAGCGGGCCAATTCACAGATACGCAGTATTTT; CDR3aa: CASSLAGQFTDTQYF
len: 19; v_gene: TRBV27; j_gene: TRBJ1-2; abundance: -; d_gene: -; CDR3nt: TGTGCCAGACCCCTACTCTTATGGGCTCCGAGAGAAGCTAACTATGGCTACACCTTC; CDR3aa: CARPLLLWAPREANYGYTF
len: 13; v_gene: TRBV2; j_gene: TRBJ1-2; abundance: -; d_gene: -; CDR3nt: TGTGCCAGCAGTATGGCAGTATTCTATGGCTACACCTTC; CDR3aa: CASSMAVFYGYTF
len: 16; v_gene: TRBV11-2; j_gene: TRBJ2-5; abundance: -; d_gene: TRBD2; CDR3nt: TGTGCCAGCAGCTCGACTAGCGGGAGATTGCGGGAGACCCAGTACTTC; CDR3aa: CASSSTSGRLRETQYF
len: 15; v_gene: TRBV2; j_gene: TRBJ2-7; abundance: -; d_gene: TRBD2; CDR3nt: TGTGCCAGCAGTGAACTAGCGGGGCGAGACTACGAGCAGTACTTC; CDR3aa: CASSELAGRDYEQYF
len: 13; v_gene: TRBV7-8; j_gene: TRBJ2-5; abundance: -; d_gene: TRBD2; CDR3nt: TGTGCCAGCAGCCCGCAGCGGGAGCAGACCCAGTACTTC; CDR3aa: CASSPQREQTQYF
len: 14; v_gene: TRBV19; j_gene: TRBJ1-2; abundance: -; d_gene: -; CDR3nt: TGTGCCAGTAGCTCGAGGCAGGAGGGGAAAGGCTACACCTTC; CDR3aa: CASSSRQEGKGYTF
len: 15; v_gene: TRBV19; j_gene: TRBJ1-5; abundance: -; d_gene: TRBD1; CDR3nt: TGTGCCAGCAAGGAAGCGACAGGGGCTATTCAGCCCCAGCATTTT; CDR3aa: CASKEATGAIQPQHF
len: 14; v_gene: TRBV3-1/TRBV3-2; j_gene: TRBJ1-3; abundance: -; d_gene: TRBD1; CDR3nt: TGTGCCAGTGGAGACAGGGCCTCTGGAAACACCATATATTTT; CDR3aa: CASGDRASGNTIYF
len: 16; v_gene: TRBV14; j_gene: TRBJ1-1; abundance: -; d_gene: -; CDR3nt: TGTGCCAGCAGCCCTTTAACCGACAGAGCGAACACTGAAGCTTTCTTT; CDR3aa: CASSPLTDRANTEAFF
len: 15; v_gene: TRBV7-9; j_gene: TRBJ1-2; abundance: -; d_gene: TRBD1; CDR3nt: TGTGCCAGCAGCTTAGTGGACAGGCATTCGGATGGCTACACCTTC; CDR3aa: CASSLVDRHSDGYTF
len: 17; v_gene: TRBV10-3; j_gene: TRBJ1-1; abundance: -; d_gene: -; CDR3nt: TGTGCCATCAGTGAGTTGTATTTAGACCGAGGATACACTGAAGCTTTCTTT; CDR3aa: CAISELYLDRGYTEAFF
len: 16; v_gene: TRBV7-5; j_gene: TRBJ2-5; abundance: -; d_gene: -; CDR3nt: TGTGTCAGAAGCTTAGTGGATCTAGCGGGGCGGGAGACCCAGTACTTC; CDR3aa: CVRSLVDLAGRETQYF
len: 15; v_gene: TRBV5-6; j_gene: TRBJ1-1; abundance: -; d_gene: TRBD1; CDR3nt: TGTGCCAGCAGCTGGACAGGGAGAGGTGTCACTGAAGCTTTCTTT; CDR3aa: CASSWTGRGVTEAFF
len: 14; v_gene: TRBV7-7; j_gene: TRBJ2-1; abundance: -; d_gene: TRBD1; CDR3nt: TGTGCCAGCAGCTTAAAGTCTACAGGGGATGAGCAGTTCTTC; CDR3aa: CASSLKSTGDEQFF
len: 13; v_gene: TRBV5-1; j_gene: TRBJ2-5; abundance: -; d_gene: -; CDR3nt: TGCGCCAGCAGCTTGACTCCGGGGGAGACCCAGTACTTC; CDR3aa: CASSLTPGETQYF
len: 14; v_gene: TRBV28; j_gene: TRBJ2-1; abundance: -; d_gene: TRBD2; CDR3nt: TGTGCCAGCAGTCCCGGGACTAGTCGCAATGAGCAGTTCTTC; CDR3aa: CASSPGTSRNEQFF
len: 14; v_gene: TRBV2; j_gene: TRBJ1-2; abundance: -; d_gene: -; CDR3nt: TGTGCCAGCAGTTTCCAAGGGGCTAACTATGGCTACACCTTC; CDR3aa: CASSFQGANYGYTF
len: 16; v_gene: TRBV11-2; j_gene: TRBJ1-4; abundance: -; d_gene: -; CDR3nt: TGTGCCAGCAGCGCCATTCAAGGGGGTACTAATGAAAAACTGTTTTTT; CDR3aa: CASSAIQGGTNEKLFF
len: 16; v_gene: TRBV2; j_gene: TRBJ2-5; abundance: -; d_gene: TRBD2; CDR3nt: TGTGCCAGCAGTGAAGCTCGAAGGGGAGCGGGGGAGACCCAGTACTTC; CDR3aa: CASSEARRGAGETQYF
len: 18; v_gene: TRBV19; j_gene: TRBJ1-2; abundance: few; d_gene: TRBD1; CDR3nt: TGTGCCAGTCCCCCTAACCGGGACAGGGGTGATTTTGGCTATGGCTACACCTTC; CDR3aa: CASPPNRDRGDFGYGYTF
len: 17; v_gene: TRBV7-2; j_gene: TRBJ1-5; abundance: -; d_gene: -; CDR3nt: TGTGCCAGCAGCTTAGAGTTGGCAGACTATAGCAATCAGCCCCAGCATTTT; CDR3aa: CASSLELADYSNQPQHF
len: 13; v_gene: TRBV19; j_gene: TRBJ2-7; abundance: -; d_gene: -; CDR3nt: TGTGCCAGTAGTATAGGTAGGGGTTACGAGCAGTACTTC; CDR3aa: CASSIGRGYEQYF
len: 11; v_gene: TRBV28; j_gene: TRBJ1-1; abundance: -; d_gene: -; CDR3nt: TGTGCCAGCCGGTCTAGCACTGAAGCTTTCTTT; CDR3aa: CASRSSTEAFF
len: 13; v_gene: TRBV7-9; j_gene: TRBJ2-5; abundance: once; d_gene: -; CDR3nt: TGTGCCAGCAGCCTGGACTACCACGAGACCCAGTACTTC; CDR3aa: CASSLDYHETQYF
len: 14; v_gene: TRBV1; j_gene: TRBJ1-2; abundance: -; d_gene: -; CDR3nt: TGCACCAGCAGCCAAGCTACGGTTTCTTATGGCTACACCTTC; CDR3aa: CTSSQATVSYGYTF
len: 14; v_gene: TRBV28; j_gene: TRBJ1-2; abundance: -; d_gene: -; CDR3nt: TGTGCCAGCAGTTTGCCCGACCGCCGGGGGGGCTACACCTTC; CDR3aa: CASSLPDRRGGYTF
len: 14; v_gene: TRBV3-1/TRBV3-2; j_gene: TRBJ1-4; abundance: -; d_gene: TRBD1; CDR3nt: TGTGCCAGCAGCCAACCGGGACAGGGTGGAAAACTGTTTTTT; CDR3aa: CASSQPGQGGKLFF
len: 14; v_gene: TRBV5-4; j_gene: TRBJ2-5; abundance: once; d_gene: TRBD2; CDR3nt: TGTGCCAGCAGCTTGACCCTAGCGGAAGAGACCCAGTACTTC; CDR3aa: CASSLTLAEETQYF
len: 15; v_gene: TRBV3-1/TRBV3-2; j_gene: TRBJ1-5; abundance: -; d_gene: TRBD1; CDR3nt: TGTGCCAGCAGCCTTGGAGGGACAGGGTTTCAGCCCCAGCATTTT; CDR3aa: CASSLGGTGFQPQHF
len: 15; v_gene: TRBV30; j_gene: TRBJ1-2; abundance: -; d_gene: TRBD1; CDR3nt: TGTGCCTGGAAGGACAGGGGAAAAAGTAACTATGGCTACACCTTC; CDR3aa: CAWKDRGKSNYGYTF
len: 14; v_gene: TRBV19; j_gene: TRBJ1-1; abundance: -; d_gene: -; CDR3nt: TGTGCCAGTAGTACAACAGCGGGGCCGGACGGAGCTTTCTTT; CDR3aa: CASSTTAGPDGAFF